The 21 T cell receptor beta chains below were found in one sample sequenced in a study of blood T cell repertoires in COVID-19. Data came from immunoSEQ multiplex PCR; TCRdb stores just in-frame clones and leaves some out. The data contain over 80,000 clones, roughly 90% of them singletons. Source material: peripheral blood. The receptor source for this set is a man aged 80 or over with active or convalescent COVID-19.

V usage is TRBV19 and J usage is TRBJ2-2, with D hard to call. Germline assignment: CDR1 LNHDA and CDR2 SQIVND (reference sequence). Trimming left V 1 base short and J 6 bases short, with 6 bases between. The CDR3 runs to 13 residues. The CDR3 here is CASSIVSPGELFF. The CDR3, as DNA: TGTGCCAGTAGTATAGTTAGCCCCGGGGAGCTGTTTTTT.

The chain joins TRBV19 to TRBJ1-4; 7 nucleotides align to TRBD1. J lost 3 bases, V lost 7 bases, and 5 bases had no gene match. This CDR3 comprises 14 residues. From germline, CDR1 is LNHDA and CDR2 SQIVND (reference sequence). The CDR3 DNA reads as TGTGCCAGTAAGGGCGGGACAGCTAATGAAAAACTGTTTTTT. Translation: CASKGGTANEKLFF. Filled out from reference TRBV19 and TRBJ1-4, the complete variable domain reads DGGITQSPKYLFRKEGQNVTLSCEQNLNHDAMYWYRQDPGQGLRLIYYSQIVNDFQKGDIAEGYSVSREKKESFPLTVTSAQKNPTAFYLCASKGGTANEKLFFGSGTQLSVL.

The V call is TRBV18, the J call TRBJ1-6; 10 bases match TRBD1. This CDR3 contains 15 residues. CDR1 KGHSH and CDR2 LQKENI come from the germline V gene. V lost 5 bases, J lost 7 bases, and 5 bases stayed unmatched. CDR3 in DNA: TGTGCCAGCTCAGACCGGGACAGGGGAAATTCACCCCTCCACTTT. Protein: CASSDRDRGNSPLHF.

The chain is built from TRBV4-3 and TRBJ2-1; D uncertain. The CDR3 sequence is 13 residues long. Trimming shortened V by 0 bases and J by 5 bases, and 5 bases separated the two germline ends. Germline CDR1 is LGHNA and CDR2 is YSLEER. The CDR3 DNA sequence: TGCGCCAGCAGCCAAGAGCGAGACAATGAGCAGTTCTTC. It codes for CASSQERDNEQFF.

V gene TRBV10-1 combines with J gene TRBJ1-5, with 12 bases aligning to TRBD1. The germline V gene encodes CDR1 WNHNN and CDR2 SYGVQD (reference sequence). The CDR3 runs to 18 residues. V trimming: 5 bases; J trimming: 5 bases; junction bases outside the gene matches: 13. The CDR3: CASSRDRGLSGLDQPQHF. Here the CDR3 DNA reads TGCGCCAGCAGTAGGGACAGGGGGCTTTCGGGTCTGGATCAGCCCCAGCATTTT.

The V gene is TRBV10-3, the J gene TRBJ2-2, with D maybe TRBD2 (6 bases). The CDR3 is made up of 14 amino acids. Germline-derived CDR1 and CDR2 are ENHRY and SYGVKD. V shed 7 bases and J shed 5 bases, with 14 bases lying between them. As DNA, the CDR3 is TGTGCCATCACGGAGGGGTTAAGGACCGGGGAGCTGTTTTTT. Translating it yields CAITEGLRTGELFF.

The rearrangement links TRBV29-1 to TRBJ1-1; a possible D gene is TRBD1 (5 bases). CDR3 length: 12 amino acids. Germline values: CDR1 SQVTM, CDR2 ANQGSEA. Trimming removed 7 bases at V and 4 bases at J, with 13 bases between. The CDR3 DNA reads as TGCAGCGCCCTCTGGGGCGGCACTGAAGCTTTCTTT. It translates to CSALWGGTEAFF.

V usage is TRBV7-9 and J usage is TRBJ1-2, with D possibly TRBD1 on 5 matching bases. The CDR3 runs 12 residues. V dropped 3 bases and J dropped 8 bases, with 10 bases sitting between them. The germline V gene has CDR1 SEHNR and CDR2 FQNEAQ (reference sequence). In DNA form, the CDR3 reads TGTGCCAGCAGCTTTCAGGGAAGGGGCTACACCTTC. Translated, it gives CASSFQGRGYTF.

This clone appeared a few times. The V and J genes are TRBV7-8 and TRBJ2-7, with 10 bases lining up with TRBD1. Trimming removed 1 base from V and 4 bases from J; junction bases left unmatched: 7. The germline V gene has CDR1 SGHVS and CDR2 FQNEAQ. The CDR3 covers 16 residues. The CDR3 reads CASSLGAGQGIYEQYF. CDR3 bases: TGTGCCAGCAGCTTAGGAGCGGGACAGGGGATTTACGAGCAGTACTTC. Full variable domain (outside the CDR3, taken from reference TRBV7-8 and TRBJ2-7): GAGVSQSPRYKVAKRGQDVALRCDPISGHVSLFWYQQALGQGPEFLTYFQNEAQLDKSGLPSDRFFAERPEGSVSTLKIQRTQQEDSAVYLCASSLGAGQGIYEQYFGPGTRLTVT.

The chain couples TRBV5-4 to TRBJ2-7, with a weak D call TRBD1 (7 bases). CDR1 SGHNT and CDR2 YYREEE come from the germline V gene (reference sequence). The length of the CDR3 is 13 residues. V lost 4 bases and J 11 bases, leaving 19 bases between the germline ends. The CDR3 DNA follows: TGTGCCAGCAGCCCTCTTTCAGGGGGGTGGAAGTACTTC. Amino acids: CASSPLSGGWKYF.

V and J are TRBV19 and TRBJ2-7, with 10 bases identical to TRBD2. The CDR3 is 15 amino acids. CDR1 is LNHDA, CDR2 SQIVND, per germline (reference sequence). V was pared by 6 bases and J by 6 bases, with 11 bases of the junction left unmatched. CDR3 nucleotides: TGTGCCAGTAGCGCAAAAGCGGGAGGGCCCCTCGAGCAGTACTTC. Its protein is CASSAKAGGPLEQYF.

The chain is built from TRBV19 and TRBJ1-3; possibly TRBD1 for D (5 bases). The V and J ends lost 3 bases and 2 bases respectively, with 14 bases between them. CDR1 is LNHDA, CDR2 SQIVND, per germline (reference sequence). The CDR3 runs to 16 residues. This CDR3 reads CASSIRSSGPGNTIYF. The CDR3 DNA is TGTGCCAGTAGTATCCGTTCTTCAGGGCCTGGAAACACCATATATTTT.

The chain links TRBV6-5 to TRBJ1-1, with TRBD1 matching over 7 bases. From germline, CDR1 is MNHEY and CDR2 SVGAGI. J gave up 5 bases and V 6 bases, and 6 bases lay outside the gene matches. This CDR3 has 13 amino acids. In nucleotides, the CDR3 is TGTGCCAGCAGAAAAGGGGGCAGTACTGAAGCTTTCTTT. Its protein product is CASRKGGSTEAFF.

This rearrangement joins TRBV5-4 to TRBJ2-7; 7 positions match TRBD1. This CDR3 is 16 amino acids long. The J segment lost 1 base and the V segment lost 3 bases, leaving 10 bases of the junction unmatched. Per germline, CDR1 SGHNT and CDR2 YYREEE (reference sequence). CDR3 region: CASSYRRDSISYEQYF. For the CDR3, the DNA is TGTGCCAGCAGCTACCGCCGGGACAGCATTTCCTACGAGCAGTACTTC.

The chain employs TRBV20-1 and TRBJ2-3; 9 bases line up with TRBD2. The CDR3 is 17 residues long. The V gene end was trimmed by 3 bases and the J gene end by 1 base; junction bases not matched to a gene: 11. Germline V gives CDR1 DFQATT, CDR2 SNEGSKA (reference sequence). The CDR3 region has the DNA TGCAGTGCTAGTCGCGGGAGGGCCGCGTTGGGCACAGATACGCAGTATTTT. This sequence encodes CSASRGRAALGTDTQYF.

The CDR3 region is CASSFQGITEAFF. Written as DNA, the CDR3 is TGTGCCAGCAGTTTCCAGGGGATCACTGAAGCTTTCTTT. This sequence joins TRBV12-3 or TRBV12-4 and TRBJ1-1, with D maybe TRBD1 (6 bases). CDR3 size: 13 residues. The ends were cut back, 3 bases at V and 4 bases at J, with 9 bases in the middle.

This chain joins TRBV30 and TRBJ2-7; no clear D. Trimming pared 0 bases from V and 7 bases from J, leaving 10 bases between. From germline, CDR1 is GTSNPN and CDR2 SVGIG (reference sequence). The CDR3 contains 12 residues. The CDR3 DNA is TGTGCCTGGAGTGTACGTGGTACAGAGCAGTACTTC. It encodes CAWSVRGTEQYF. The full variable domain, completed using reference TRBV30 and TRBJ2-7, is SQTIHQWPATLVQPVGSPLSLECTVEGTSNPNLYWYRQAAGRGLQLLFYSVGIGQISSEVPQNLSASRPQDRQFILSSKKLLLSDSGFYLCAWSVRGTEQYFGPGTRLTVT.

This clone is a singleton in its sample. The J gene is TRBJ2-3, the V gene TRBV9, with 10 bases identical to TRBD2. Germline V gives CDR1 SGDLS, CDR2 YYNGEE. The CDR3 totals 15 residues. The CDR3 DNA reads TGTGCAAGCGGGAGGGTAGCGGGAAGTACAGATACGCAGTATTTT. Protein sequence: CASGRVAGSTDTQYF. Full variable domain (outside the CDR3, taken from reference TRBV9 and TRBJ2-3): DSGVTQTPKHLITATGQRVTLRCSPRSGDLSVYWYQQSLDQGLQFLIQYYNGEERAKGNILERFSAQQFPDLHSELNLSSLELGDSALYFCASGRVAGSTDTQYFGPGTRLTVL.

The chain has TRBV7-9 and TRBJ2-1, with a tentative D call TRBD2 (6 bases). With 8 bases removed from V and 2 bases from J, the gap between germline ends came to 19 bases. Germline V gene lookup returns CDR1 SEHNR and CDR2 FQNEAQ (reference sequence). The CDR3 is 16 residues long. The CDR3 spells CASGYRAGSTYNEQFF. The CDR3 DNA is TGTGCCAGCGGATACCGAGCCGGGAGTACCTACAATGAGCAGTTCTTC. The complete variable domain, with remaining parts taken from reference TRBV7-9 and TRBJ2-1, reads DTGVSQNPRHKITKRGQNVTFRCDPISEHNRLYWYRQTLGQGPEFLTYFQNEAQLEKSRLLSDRFSAERPKGSFSTLEIQRTEQGDSAMYLCASGYRAGSTYNEQFFGPGTRLTVL.

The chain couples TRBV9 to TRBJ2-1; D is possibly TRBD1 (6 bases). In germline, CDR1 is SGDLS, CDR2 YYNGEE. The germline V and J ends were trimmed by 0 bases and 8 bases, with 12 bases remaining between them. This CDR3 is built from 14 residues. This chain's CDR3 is CASSVGPRGDEQFF. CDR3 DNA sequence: TGTGCCAGCAGCGTAGGTCCCAGGGGCGATGAGCAGTTCTTC.

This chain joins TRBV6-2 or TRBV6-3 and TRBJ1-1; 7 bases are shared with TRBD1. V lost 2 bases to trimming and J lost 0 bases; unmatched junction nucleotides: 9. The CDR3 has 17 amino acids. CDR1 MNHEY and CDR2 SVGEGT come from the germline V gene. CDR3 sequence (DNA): TGTGCCAGCAGTTACCCCCGGGACAGAGGAATGAACACTGAAGCTTTCTTT. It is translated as CASSYPRDRGMNTEAFF.